The rows below give T cell receptor beta chains drawn from one sample of a study of blood T cell repertoires in COVID-19. Sequencing used immunoSEQ multiplex PCR; TCRdb keeps in-frame clones, though not all of them. The sample records approximately 140,000 clones, around four fifths being singletons. Material for sequencing was peripheral blood. These receptors were collected from a human donor in a cohort sampled during active COVID-19. CDR3s include the opening cysteine and the closing phenylalanine or tryptophan. D genes are given only for firm matches. Clone size is not always given. Where it is, it says once, few, many or a class for expanded clones.

d_gene: TRBD1
j_gene: TRBJ2-5
v_gene: TRBV5-4
abundance: -
CDR3aa: CASSPRPPGQGQETQYF
CDR3nt: TGTGCCAGCAGCCCTCGTCCCCCGGGACAGGGGCAAGAGACCCAGTACTTC

d_gene: TRBD1
j_gene: TRBJ1-1
v_gene: TRBV25-1
abundance: -
CDR3aa: CASSGGRGLNTEAFF
CDR3nt: TGTGCCAGCAGTGGTGGCAGGGGGCTGAACACTGAAGCTTTCTTT

d_gene: -
j_gene: TRBJ1-5
v_gene: TRBV7-2
abundance: -
CDR3aa: CASSSTGIWGNQPQHF
CDR3nt: TGTGCCAGCAGCTCAACAGGGATTTGGGGCAATCAGCCCCAGCATTTT

d_gene: -
j_gene: TRBJ1-3
v_gene: TRBV4-1
abundance: few
CDR3aa: CASSQAGLSGNTIYF
CDR3nt: TGCGCCAGCAGCCAAGCAGGCCTCTCTGGAAACACCATATATTTT

d_gene: TRBD1
j_gene: TRBJ1-6
v_gene: TRBV30
abundance: few
CDR3aa: CAWTPRDRDYSPLHF
CDR3nt: TGTGCCTGGACGCCCCGGGACAGGGATTATTCACCCCTCCACTTT

d_gene: -
j_gene: TRBJ1-2
v_gene: TRBV5-1
abundance: once
CDR3aa: CASSIGQAYGYTF
CDR3nt: TGCGCCAGCAGCATAGGACAAGCCTATGGCTACACCTTC

d_gene: -
j_gene: TRBJ1-5
v_gene: TRBV15
abundance: -
CDR3aa: CATSRGGQPQHF
CDR3nt: TGTGCCACCAGCAGAGGAGGTCAGCCCCAGCATTTT

d_gene: TRBD2
j_gene: TRBJ2-2
v_gene: TRBV10-3
abundance: -
CDR3aa: CAVKGLAGNTGELFF
CDR3nt: TGTGCCGTCAAGGGACTAGCGGGGAACACCGGGGAGCTGTTTTTT

d_gene: -
j_gene: TRBJ2-5
v_gene: TRBV11-1
abundance: once
CDR3aa: CASSPRTVGETQYF
CDR3nt: TGTGCCAGCAGCCCCCGGACAGTTGGAGAGACCCAGTACTTC

d_gene: TRBD1
j_gene: TRBJ1-3
v_gene: TRBV5-1
abundance: few
CDR3aa: CASSPGQASGNTIYF
CDR3nt: TGCGCCAGCAGCCCGGGACAGGCCTCTGGAAACACCATATATTTT

d_gene: -
j_gene: TRBJ2-7
v_gene: TRBV2
abundance: -
CDR3aa: CASSEAPLSYEQYF
CDR3nt: TGTGCCAGCAGTGAAGCTCCCCTTTCTTACGAGCAGTACTTC

d_gene: TRBD2
j_gene: TRBJ2-5
v_gene: TRBV19
abundance: -
CDR3aa: CASSVLAGSLETQYF
CDR3nt: TGTGCCAGTAGTGTCCTAGCGGGGAGTTTAGAGACCCAGTACTTC

d_gene: -
j_gene: TRBJ1-5
v_gene: TRBV6-2/TRBV6-3
abundance: -
CDR3aa: CASSQGSPQHF
CDR3nt: TGTGCCAGCAGTCAGGGATCTCCCCAGCATTTT

d_gene: -
j_gene: TRBJ1-6
v_gene: TRBV6-5
abundance: once
CDR3aa: CASIGHKDSPLHF
CDR3nt: TGTGCCAGCATCGGACACAAGGATTCACCCCTCCACTTT

d_gene: -
j_gene: TRBJ2-5
v_gene: TRBV5-1
abundance: -
CDR3aa: CASSLGPGWSETQYF
CDR3nt: TGCGCCAGCAGCTTGGGGCCGGGGTGGTCGGAGACCCAGTACTTC

d_gene: TRBD2
j_gene: TRBJ2-1
v_gene: TRBV15
abundance: -
CDR3aa: CATSRGTSGGHEQFF
CDR3nt: TGTGCCACCAGCAGAGGGACTAGCGGGGGGCATGAGCAGTTCTTC

d_gene: -
j_gene: TRBJ2-5
v_gene: TRBV5-1
abundance: -
CDR3aa: CASSTGGAWETQYF
CDR3nt: TGCGCCAGCAGTACTGGGGGGGCGTGGGAGACCCAGTACTTC

d_gene: TRBD1
j_gene: TRBJ1-6
v_gene: TRBV28
abundance: -
CDR3aa: CASTLQGHNSPLHF
CDR3nt: TGTGCCAGCACCCTACAGGGGCATAATTCACCCCTCCACTTT

d_gene: -
j_gene: TRBJ2-1
v_gene: TRBV5-5
abundance: -
CDR3aa: CASSLIRGEQFF
CDR3nt: TGTGCCAGCAGTTTAATTCGGGGGGAGCAGTTCTTC

d_gene: -
j_gene: TRBJ1-1
v_gene: TRBV15
abundance: once
CDR3aa: CATSRELIENTEAFF
CDR3nt: TGTGCCACCAGCAGAGAGTTGATAGAAAACACTGAAGCTTTCTTT

d_gene: -
j_gene: TRBJ2-1
v_gene: TRBV15
abundance: -
CDR3aa: CATRKTSDNEQFF
CDR3nt: TGTGCCACCAGGAAAACGAGCGACAATGAGCAGTTCTTC

d_gene: TRBD2
j_gene: TRBJ2-7
v_gene: TRBV25-1
abundance: few
CDR3aa: CASTGRKFPYEQYF
CDR3nt: TGTGCCAGTACCGGGAGGAAATTCCCCTACGAGCAGTACTTC

d_gene: TRBD1
j_gene: TRBJ1-6
v_gene: TRBV9
abundance: -
CDR3aa: CASSVATGDDNSPLHF
CDR3nt: TGTGCCAGCAGCGTAGCTACAGGGGACGATAATTCACCCCTCCACTTT

d_gene: -
j_gene: TRBJ2-5
v_gene: TRBV15
abundance: -
CDR3aa: CATSRNNQETQYF
CDR3nt: TGTGCCACCAGCAGGAACAATCAAGAGACCCAGTACTTC

d_gene: TRBD1
j_gene: TRBJ2-1
v_gene: TRBV28
abundance: -
CDR3aa: CASSLTRRGQKRNEQFF
CDR3nt: TGTGCCAGCAGTCTTACCCGCAGGGGGCAAAAGAGGAATGAGCAGTTCTTC

d_gene: -
j_gene: TRBJ2-7
v_gene: TRBV14
abundance: once
CDR3aa: CASSQAYGGALSYEQYF
CDR3nt: TGTGCCAGCAGCCAAGCTTACGGAGGGGCCCTCTCCTACGAGCAGTACTTC

d_gene: -
j_gene: TRBJ2-5
v_gene: TRBV3-1/TRBV3-2
abundance: -
CDR3aa: CASRFNRETQYF
CDR3nt: TGTGCCAGCAGGTTCAATAGAGAGACCCAGTACTTC

d_gene: -
j_gene: TRBJ1-3
v_gene: TRBV7-8
abundance: -
CDR3aa: CASSLPGKRNTIYF
CDR3nt: TGTGCCAGCAGCCTACCGGGGAAGAGAAACACCATATATTTT

d_gene: -
j_gene: TRBJ1-1
v_gene: TRBV4-3
abundance: -
CDR3aa: CASSQRGGQNTEAFF
CDR3nt: TGCGCCAGCAGCCAAAGGGGAGGCCAGAACACTGAAGCTTTCTTT

d_gene: TRBD1
j_gene: TRBJ1-4
v_gene: TRBV14
abundance: -
CDR3aa: CASSQFSGTGSEKLFF
CDR3nt: TGTGCCAGCAGCCAATTCTCCGGGACAGGCTCCGAAAAACTGTTTTTT

d_gene: -
j_gene: TRBJ1-2
v_gene: TRBV6-5
abundance: -
CDR3aa: CASSTGQTILYGYTF
CDR3nt: TGTGCCAGCAGTACCGGACAGACTATACTCTATGGCTACACCTTC

d_gene: TRBD2
j_gene: TRBJ2-1
v_gene: TRBV6-2/TRBV6-3
abundance: -
CDR3aa: CASSQLAGYNEQFF
CDR3nt: TGTGCCAGCAGTCAACTAGCGGGTTACAATGAGCAGTTCTTC

d_gene: TRBD1
j_gene: TRBJ1-2
v_gene: TRBV6-6
abundance: -
CDR3aa: CASSLSHRGNYGYTF
CDR3nt: TGTGCCAGCAGTTTATCTCACAGGGGTAACTATGGCTACACCTTC

d_gene: TRBD1
j_gene: TRBJ1-1
v_gene: TRBV19
abundance: -
CDR3aa: CASIIGQGQGGPEAFF
CDR3nt: TGTGCCAGTATCATAGGACAGGGGCAAGGTGGCCCTGAAGCTTTCTTT

d_gene: -
j_gene: TRBJ2-3
v_gene: TRBV19
abundance: -
CDR3aa: CASSSTRDTQYF
CDR3nt: TGTGCCAGTAGTTCGACTAGAGATACGCAGTATTTT

d_gene: TRBD1
j_gene: TRBJ1-4
v_gene: TRBV19
abundance: -
CDR3aa: CASSMYGTGTAGGLFF
CDR3nt: TGTGCCAGTAGTATGTACGGGACAGGGACGGCCGGGGGACTGTTTTTT

d_gene: -
j_gene: TRBJ1-5
v_gene: TRBV19
abundance: -
CDR3aa: CASSIEIRGPQHF
CDR3nt: TGTGCCAGTAGTATAGAGATCAGGGGGCCCCAGCATTTT

d_gene: -
j_gene: TRBJ1-5
v_gene: TRBV15
abundance: -
CDR3aa: CATSREKVRDKDQPQHF
CDR3nt: TGTGCCACCAGCAGAGAGAAGGTGAGGGACAAGGATCAGCCCCAGCATTTT

d_gene: TRBD1
j_gene: TRBJ1-2
v_gene: TRBV6-1
abundance: -
CDR3aa: CASTLDRATNYGYTF
CDR3nt: TGTGCCAGCACCCTGGACAGGGCCACTAACTATGGCTACACCTTC

d_gene: -
j_gene: TRBJ1-5
v_gene: TRBV19
abundance: -
CDR3aa: CASTTLGHPYSNQPQHF
CDR3nt: TGTGCCAGTACGACCCTTGGACACCCTTATAGCAATCAGCCCCAGCATTTT

d_gene: -
j_gene: TRBJ1-1
v_gene: TRBV6-1
abundance: -
CDR3aa: CASSESRNTEAFF
CDR3nt: TGTGCCAGCAGTGAGAGTCGGAACACTGAAGCTTTCTTT

d_gene: TRBD1
j_gene: TRBJ2-1
v_gene: TRBV4-1
abundance: -
CDR3aa: CASSPARGPYNEQFF
CDR3nt: TGCGCCAGCAGCCCCGCCAGGGGGCCTTACAATGAGCAGTTCTTC

d_gene: -
j_gene: TRBJ1-5
v_gene: TRBV4-2
abundance: -
CDR3aa: CASSQRWGGGSNQPQHF
CDR3nt: TGTGCCAGCAGCCAACGATGGGGAGGTGGGAGCAATCAGCCCCAGCATTTT

d_gene: -
j_gene: TRBJ2-7
v_gene: TRBV5-4
abundance: -
CDR3aa: CASSFVRGPQGEQYF
CDR3nt: TGTGCCAGCAGCTTTGTGCGGGGGCCCCAGGGGGAGCAGTACTTC

d_gene: TRBD1
j_gene: TRBJ1-1
v_gene: TRBV18
abundance: -
CDR3aa: CASSPWDRQNTEAFF
CDR3nt: TGTGCCAGCTCACCGTGGGACAGGCAGAACACTGAAGCTTTCTTT

d_gene: TRBD1
j_gene: TRBJ2-7
v_gene: TRBV10-3
abundance: -
CDR3aa: CAISPGTGDWDEQYF
CDR3nt: TGTGCCATCAGTCCAGGGACAGGAGATTGGGACGAGCAGTACTTC